This TCR beta chain appears in the sequencing data of a study of blood T cell repertoires in COVID-19. Per the germline V gene, CDR1 is SEHNR and CDR2 is FQNEAQ (reference sequence). With 3 bases clipped from V and 4 bases from J, the junction kept 6 bases outside the gene matches. CDR3 length: 15 residues. The protocol was immunoSEQ multiplex PCR, while the TCRdb copy is restricted to in-frame clones and leaves out a portion. Here the sample spans around 80,000 clones, about 80% being singletons. This clone was found a few times. The specimen sequenced was peripheral blood. This sequence originates from a woman aged 65 to 85 with acute or convalescent COVID-19. The chain uses TRBV7-9 and TRBJ1-2; the match to TRBD1 covers 9 bases. For the CDR3, the DNA is TGTGCCAGCAGCTTGGGACAGGGCCGACCCTATGGCTACACCTTC. This gives the protein CASSLGQGRPYGYTF.